This T cell receptor beta chain is drawn from a study of shared clonotypes between healthy human individuals. Study-level points and caveats: Estimated clonotype richness was generally higher in naive than memory subsets. The diversity represented, both genetic and in exposure history, was limited by few donors.

This table comes from immunoSEQ multiplex PCR, and its TCRdb copy is limited to in-frame clones, with some not included. Of roughly 810,000 clones in the sample, around 96% are singletons; the top ten hold approximately 0.2%. Remarks on this clone: Its antigen is not known.

Naive CD8 isolation took CD45RO-negative cells positively selected for CCR7 and excluded terminally differentiated effector memory CD45RA+ cells. This clonotype was sampled from a man in his thirties or forties in good health. Sequencing used naive CD8+ T cells sorted from blood.

CDR3 residues: CSVHGTSGLSYNEQFF. The CDR3 DNA follows: TGCAGCGTCCACGGGACTAGCGGACTATCCTACAATGAGCAGTTCTTC. V is TRBV29-1 and J is TRBJ2-1; 11 positions agree with TRBD2. This CDR3 spans 16 amino acids. Trimming took 6 bases from V and 1 from J; bases not matched to a gene: 8. Germline lookup yields CDR1 SQVTM and CDR2 ANQGSEA.